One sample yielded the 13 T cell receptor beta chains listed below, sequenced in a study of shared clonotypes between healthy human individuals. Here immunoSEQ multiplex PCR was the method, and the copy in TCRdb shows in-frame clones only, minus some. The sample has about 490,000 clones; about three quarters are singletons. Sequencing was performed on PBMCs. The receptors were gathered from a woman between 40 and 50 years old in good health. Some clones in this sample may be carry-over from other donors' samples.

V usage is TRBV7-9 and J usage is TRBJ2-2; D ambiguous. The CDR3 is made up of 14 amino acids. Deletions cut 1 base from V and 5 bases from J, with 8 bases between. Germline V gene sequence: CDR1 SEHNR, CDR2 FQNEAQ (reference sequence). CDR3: CASSLGTWTGELFF. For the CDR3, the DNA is TGTGCCAGCAGCTTAGGAACCTGGACCGGGGAGCTGTTTTTT. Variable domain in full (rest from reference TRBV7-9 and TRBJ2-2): DTGVSQNPRHKITKRGQNVTFRCDPISEHNRLYWYRQTLGQGPEFLTYFQNEAQLEKSRLLSDRFSAERPKGSFSTLEIQRTEQGDSAMYLCASSLGTWTGELFFGEGSRLTVL.

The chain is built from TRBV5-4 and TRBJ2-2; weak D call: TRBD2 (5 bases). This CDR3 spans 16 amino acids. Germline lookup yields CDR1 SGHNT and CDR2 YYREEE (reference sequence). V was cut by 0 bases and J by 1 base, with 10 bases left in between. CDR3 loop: CASSLGGKGNTGELFF. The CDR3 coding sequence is TGTGCCAGCAGCTTGGGAGGGAAAGGGAACACCGGGGAGCTGTTTTTT.

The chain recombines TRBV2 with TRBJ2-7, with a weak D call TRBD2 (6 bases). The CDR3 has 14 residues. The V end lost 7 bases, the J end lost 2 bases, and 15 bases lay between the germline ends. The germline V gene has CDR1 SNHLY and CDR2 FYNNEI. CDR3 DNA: TGTGCCAGCATGGGGGAGGAGTATCCCTACGAGCAGTACTTC. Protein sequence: CASMGEEYPYEQYF.

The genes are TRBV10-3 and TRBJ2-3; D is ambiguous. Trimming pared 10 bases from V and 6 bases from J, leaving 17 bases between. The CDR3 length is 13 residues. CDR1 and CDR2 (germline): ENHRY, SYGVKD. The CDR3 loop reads CATDSPKEDTQYF. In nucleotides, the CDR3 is TGTGCCACTGATTCCCCAAAGGAGGATACGCAGTATTTT.

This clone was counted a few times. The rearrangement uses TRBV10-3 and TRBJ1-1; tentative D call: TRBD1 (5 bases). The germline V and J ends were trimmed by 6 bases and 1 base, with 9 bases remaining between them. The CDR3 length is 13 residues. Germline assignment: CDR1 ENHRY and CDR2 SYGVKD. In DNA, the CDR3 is TGTGCCATCAGGACGACAGAGAACACTGAAGCTTTCTTT. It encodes CAIRTTENTEAFF.

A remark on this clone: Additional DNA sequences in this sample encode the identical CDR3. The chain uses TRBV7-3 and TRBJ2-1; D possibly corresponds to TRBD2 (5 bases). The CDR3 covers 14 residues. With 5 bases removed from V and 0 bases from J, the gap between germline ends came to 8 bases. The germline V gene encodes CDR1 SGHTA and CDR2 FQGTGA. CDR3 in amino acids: CASSPGISYNEQFF. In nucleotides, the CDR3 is TGTGCCAGCAGCCCGGGAATCTCCTACAATGAGCAGTTCTTC.

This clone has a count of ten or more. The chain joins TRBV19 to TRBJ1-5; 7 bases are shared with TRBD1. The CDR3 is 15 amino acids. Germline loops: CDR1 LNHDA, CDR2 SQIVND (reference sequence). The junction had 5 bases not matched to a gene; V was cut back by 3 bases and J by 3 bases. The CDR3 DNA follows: TGTGCCAGTAGTATCCTGACAGGGTACAATCAGCCCCAGCATTTT. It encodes CASSILTGYNQPQHF. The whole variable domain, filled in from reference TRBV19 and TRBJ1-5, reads DGGITQSPKYLFRKEGQNVTLSCEQNLNHDAMYWYRQDPGQGLRLIYYSQIVNDFQKGDIAEGYSVSREKKESFPLTVTSAQKNPTAFYLCASSILTGYNQPQHFGDGTRLSIL.

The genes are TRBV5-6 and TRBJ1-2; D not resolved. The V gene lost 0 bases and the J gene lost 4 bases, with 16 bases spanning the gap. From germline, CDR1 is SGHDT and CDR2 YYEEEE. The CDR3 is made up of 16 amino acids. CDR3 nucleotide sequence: TGTGCCAGCAGCTTGGGTGGTGGTTCAGAAAGCTATGGCTACACCTTC. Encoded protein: CASSLGGGSESYGYTF.

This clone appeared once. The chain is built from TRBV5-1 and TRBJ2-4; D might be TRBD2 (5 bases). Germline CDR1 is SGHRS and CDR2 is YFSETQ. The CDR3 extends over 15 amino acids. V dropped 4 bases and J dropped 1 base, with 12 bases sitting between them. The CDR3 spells CASSLDGMAKNIQYF. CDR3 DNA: TGCGCCAGCAGCCTCGACGGGATGGCCAAAAACATTCAGTACTTC. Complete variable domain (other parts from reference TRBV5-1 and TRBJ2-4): KAGVTQTPRYLIKTRGQQVTLSCSPISGHRSVSWYQQTPGQGLQFLFEYFSETQRNKGNFPGRFSGRQFSNSRSEMNVSTLELGDSALYLCASSLDGMAKNIQYFGAGTRLSVL.

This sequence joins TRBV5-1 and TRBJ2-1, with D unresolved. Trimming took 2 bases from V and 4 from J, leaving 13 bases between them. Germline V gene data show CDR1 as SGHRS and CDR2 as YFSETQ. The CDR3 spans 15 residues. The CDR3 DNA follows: TGCGCCAGCAGCTTACTTTCTCAAGGTTACAATGAGCAGTTCTTC. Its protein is CASSLLSQGYNEQFF.

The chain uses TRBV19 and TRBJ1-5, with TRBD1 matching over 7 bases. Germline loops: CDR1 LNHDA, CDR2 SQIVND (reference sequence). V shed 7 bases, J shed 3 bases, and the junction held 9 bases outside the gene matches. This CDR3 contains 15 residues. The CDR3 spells CASKGRQGPNQPQHF. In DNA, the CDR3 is TGTGCCAGTAAGGGGAGACAGGGCCCCAATCAGCCCCAGCATTTT.

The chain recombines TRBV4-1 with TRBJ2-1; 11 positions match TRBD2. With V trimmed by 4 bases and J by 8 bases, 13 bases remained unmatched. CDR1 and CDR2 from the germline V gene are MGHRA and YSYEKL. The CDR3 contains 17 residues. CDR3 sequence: CASSRALSGRAQDEQFF. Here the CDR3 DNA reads TGCGCCAGCAGCCGCGCCCTTAGCGGGAGGGCCCAGGATGAGCAGTTCTTC.

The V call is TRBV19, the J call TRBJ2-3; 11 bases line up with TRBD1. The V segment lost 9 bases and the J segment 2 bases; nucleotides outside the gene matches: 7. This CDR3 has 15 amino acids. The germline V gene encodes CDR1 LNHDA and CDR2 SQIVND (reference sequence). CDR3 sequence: CASRDRGGPTDTQYF. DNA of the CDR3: TGTGCCAGCAGGGACAGGGGGGGGCCCACAGATACGCAGTATTTT.